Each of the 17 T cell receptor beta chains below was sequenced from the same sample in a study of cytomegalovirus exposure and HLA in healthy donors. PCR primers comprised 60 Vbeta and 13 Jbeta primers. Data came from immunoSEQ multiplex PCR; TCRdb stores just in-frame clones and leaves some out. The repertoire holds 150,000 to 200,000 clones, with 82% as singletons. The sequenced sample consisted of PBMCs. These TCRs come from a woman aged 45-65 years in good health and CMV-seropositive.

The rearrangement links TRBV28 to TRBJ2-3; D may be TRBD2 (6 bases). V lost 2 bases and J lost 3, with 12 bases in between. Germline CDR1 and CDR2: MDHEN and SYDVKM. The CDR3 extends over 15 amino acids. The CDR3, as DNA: TGTGCCAGCAGTTTACTAGGGGCGGGGACAGATACGCAGTATTTT. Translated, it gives CASSLLGAGTDTQYF.

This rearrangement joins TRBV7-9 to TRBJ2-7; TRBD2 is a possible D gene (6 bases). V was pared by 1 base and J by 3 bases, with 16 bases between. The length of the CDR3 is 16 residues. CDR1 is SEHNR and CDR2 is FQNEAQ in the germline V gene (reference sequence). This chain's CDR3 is CASSLGRAAAGYEQYF. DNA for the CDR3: TGTGCCAGCAGCTTAGGAAGGGCCGCAGCGGGCTACGAGCAGTACTTC.

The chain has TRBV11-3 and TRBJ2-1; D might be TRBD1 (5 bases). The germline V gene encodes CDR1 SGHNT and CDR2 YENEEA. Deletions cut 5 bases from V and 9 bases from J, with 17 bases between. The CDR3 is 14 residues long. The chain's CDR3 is CASSPGFSSGEQFF. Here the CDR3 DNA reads TGTGCCAGCAGCCCAGGGTTTTCTTCGGGTGAGCAGTTCTTC.

This CDR3 reads CAISESDTTGVTGELFF. The CDR3 coding sequence is TGTGCCATCAGTGAGTCCGATACGACAGGGGTGACCGGGGAGCTGTTTTTT. V usage is TRBV10-3 and J usage is TRBJ2-2, with 8 nucleotides matching TRBD1. J lost 5 bases, V lost 0 bases, and 8 bases had no gene match. The CDR3 length is 17 residues. Germline loops: CDR1 ENHRY, CDR2 SYGVKD.

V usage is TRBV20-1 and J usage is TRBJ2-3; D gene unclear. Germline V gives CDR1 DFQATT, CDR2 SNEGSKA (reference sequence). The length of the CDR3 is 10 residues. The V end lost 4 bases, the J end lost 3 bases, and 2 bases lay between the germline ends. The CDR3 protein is CSATTDTQYF. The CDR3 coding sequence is TGCAGTGCTACTACAGATACGCAGTATTTT.

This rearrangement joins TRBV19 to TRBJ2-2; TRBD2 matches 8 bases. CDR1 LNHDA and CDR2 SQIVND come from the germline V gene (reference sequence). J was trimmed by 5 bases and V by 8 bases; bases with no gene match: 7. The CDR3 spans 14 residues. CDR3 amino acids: CASLWTGGTGELFF. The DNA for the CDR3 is TGTGCCAGTCTCTGGACGGGGGGGACCGGGGAGCTGTTTTTT.

The CDR3 sequence is CASSEGGLGSYEQYF. In DNA, the CDR3 is TGTGCCAGCAGTGAAGGGGGGCTAGGGTCCTACGAGCAGTACTTC. The chain couples TRBV2 to TRBJ2-7, with D perhaps TRBD1 (6 bases). From germline, CDR1 is SNHLY and CDR2 FYNNEI. This CDR3 contains 15 residues. V lost 1 base and J 1 base, leaving 11 bases between the germline ends.

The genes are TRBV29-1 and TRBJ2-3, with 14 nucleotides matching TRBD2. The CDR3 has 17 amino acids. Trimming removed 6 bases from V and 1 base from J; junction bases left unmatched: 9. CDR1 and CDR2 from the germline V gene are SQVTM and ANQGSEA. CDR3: CSVGTSGRFLGTDTQYF. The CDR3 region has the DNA TGCAGCGTGGGGACTAGCGGGAGATTTTTGGGCACAGATACGCAGTATTTT.

This chain's CDR3 is CASSLDPGGETQYF. DNA of the CDR3: TGTGCCAGCAGCTTAGATCCGGGGGGAGAGACCCAGTACTTC. The chain couples TRBV11-2 to TRBJ2-5; 7 positions match TRBD2. This CDR3 spans 14 amino acids. From germline, CDR1 is SGHAT and CDR2 FQNNGV. J was trimmed by 4 bases and V by 0 bases; bases with no gene match: 2.

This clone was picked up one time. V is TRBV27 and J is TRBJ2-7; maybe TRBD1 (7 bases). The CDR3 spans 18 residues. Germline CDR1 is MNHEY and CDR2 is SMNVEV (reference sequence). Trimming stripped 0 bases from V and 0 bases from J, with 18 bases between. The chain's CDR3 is CASSLSWGAGGFSYEQYF. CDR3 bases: TGTGCCAGCAGTTTATCGTGGGGGGCAGGGGGGTTCTCCTACGAGCAGTACTTC.

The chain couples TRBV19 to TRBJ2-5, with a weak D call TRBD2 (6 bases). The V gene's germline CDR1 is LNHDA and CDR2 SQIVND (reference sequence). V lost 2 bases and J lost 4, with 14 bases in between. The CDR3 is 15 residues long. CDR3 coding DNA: TGTGCCAGTAGTATATCGGGGGTGGAGGGAGAGACCCAGTACTTC. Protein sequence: CASSISGVEGETQYF.

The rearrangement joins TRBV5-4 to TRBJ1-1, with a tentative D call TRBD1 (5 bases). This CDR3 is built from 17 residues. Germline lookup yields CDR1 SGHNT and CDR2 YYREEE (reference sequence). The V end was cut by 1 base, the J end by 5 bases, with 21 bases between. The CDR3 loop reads CASSLLPAGKGSTEAFF. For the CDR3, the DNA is TGTGCCAGCAGCTTGCTCCCGGCGGGGAAGGGGTCGACTGAAGCTTTCTTT.

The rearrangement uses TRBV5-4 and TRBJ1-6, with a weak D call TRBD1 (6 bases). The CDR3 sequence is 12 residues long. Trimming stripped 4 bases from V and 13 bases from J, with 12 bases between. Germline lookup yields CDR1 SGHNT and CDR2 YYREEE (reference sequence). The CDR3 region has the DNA TGTGCCAGCAGCGTGTACAGGGAGCCCCTCCACTTT. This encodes CASSVYREPLHF.

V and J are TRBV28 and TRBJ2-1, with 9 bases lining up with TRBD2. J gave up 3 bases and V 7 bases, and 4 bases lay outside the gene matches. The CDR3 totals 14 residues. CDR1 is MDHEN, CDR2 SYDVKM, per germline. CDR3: CASTSGGHYNEQFF. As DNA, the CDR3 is TGTGCCAGCACAAGCGGGGGGCACTACAATGAGCAGTTCTTC.

CDR3 amino acids: CASRKQGARGNQPQHF. The CDR3 nucleotides read TGTGCCAGCAGAAAACAGGGGGCGCGGGGCAATCAGCCCCAGCATTTT. The chain uses TRBV27 and TRBJ1-5, with 9 bases lining up with TRBD1. Germline CDR1 MNHEY, CDR2 SMNVEV (reference sequence). The V segment lost 6 bases and the J segment 2 bases; nucleotides outside the gene matches: 8. CDR3 size: 16 residues.

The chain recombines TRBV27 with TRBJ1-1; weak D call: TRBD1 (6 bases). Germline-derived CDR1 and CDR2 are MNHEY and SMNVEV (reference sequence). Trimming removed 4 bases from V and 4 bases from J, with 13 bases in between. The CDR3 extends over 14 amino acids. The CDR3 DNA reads TGTGCCAGCAGTTCCCGAAGGGGGGGCACTGAAGCTTTCTTT. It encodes CASSSRRGGTEAFF.

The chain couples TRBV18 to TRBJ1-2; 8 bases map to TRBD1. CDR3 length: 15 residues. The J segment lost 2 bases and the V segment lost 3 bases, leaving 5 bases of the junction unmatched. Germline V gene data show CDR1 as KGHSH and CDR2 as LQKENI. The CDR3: CASSPRTGMNYGYTF. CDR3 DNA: TGTGCCAGCTCACCTCGGACAGGGATGAACTATGGCTACACCTTC.